This T cell receptor beta chain is from a study of T cell responses to AZD1222 COVID-19 vaccine. TCRdb's table, derived via immunoSEQ multiplex PCR, lists solely in-frame clones and lacks some. This table has fewer than 200,000 clones, around 89% appearing once. General study results and limits: All repertoire sampling was performed exclusively after the peak T cell response. In a largely white British group with more females than males, clonal diversity was possibly underestimated.

The CDR3 contains 17 residues. Losses at the gene ends were 3 bases for V and 1 base for J; bases not matched to a gene: 10. The germline CDR1 and CDR2 sequences are SGHTS and YDEGEE. On this clone itself: No antigen is known for it.

This sequence originates from an adult in good health. The source material was peripheral blood, sampled on day 0 of AZD1222 vaccination. The chain is built from TRBV5-8 and TRBJ1-5; 7 bases map to TRBD1. The CDR3: CASSSDRDSGSNQPQHF. CDR3 DNA sequence: TGTGCCAGCAGCTCCGACCGGGACAGCGGGAGCAATCAGCCCCAGCATTTT.